This T cell receptor beta chain originates from a study of T cell responses to AZD1222 COVID-19 vaccine. Study outcomes and limitations: Baseline serostatus was positive in only a handful of AZD1222 recipients. Dominant at 160-218 and 743-854, vaccine-associated CD4 TCRs also spanned spike.

Germline V gene sequence: CDR1 MGHRA, CDR2 YSYEKL. Between the trimmed V and J ends, which lost 4 bases and 2 bases, there was a span of 6 bases. The CDR3 runs to 14 residues. A word on this clone: The antigen is undetermined.

The assay was immunoSEQ multiplex PCR, and TCRdb's table has in-frame clones only and misses some. Of about 140,000 clones listed, approximately 89% are singletons. The source material was peripheral blood, sampled on day 0 of AZD1222 vaccination. The chain is built from TRBV4-1 and TRBJ2-6, with D unresolved. This TCR derives from an adult in good health. CDR3 sequence: CASSPVTGANVLTF. The CDR3 DNA reads as TGCGCCAGCAGCCCCGTCACTGGGGCCAACGTCCTGACTTTC.